A selection of T cell receptor beta chains follows, all from one sample in a study of vaccination and CD4 T cells after COVID-19. Their antigen targets remain unknown. TCRdb re-called the PCR reads with MiXCR, one entry per CDR3 protein. The sample holds roughly 10,000 distinct CDR3 sequences, around 59% seen once. Sequences were obtained from CD4+ T cells from blood, cultured in vitro. These receptors all come from a human donor who had recovered from COVID-19. CDR3s include the opening cysteine and the closing phenylalanine or tryptophan. Each record gives: V gene, clone size, CDR3 length, J gene, D gene, CDR3 protein, CDR3 DNA. The D gene is left open where the match is weak. Size is omitted from some rows. Given values are once, few, many or a class for expanded clones.

v_call: TRBV20-1; clone_size: few; cdr3_length: 13; j_call: TRBJ2-1; d_call: -; cdr3_aa: CSASPIRGHEQFF; cdr3_nt: TGCAGTGCTAGTCCTATCAGGGGCCATGAGCAGTTCTTC
v_call: TRBV6-4; clone_size: -; cdr3_length: 16; j_call: TRBJ2-3; d_call: TRBD2; cdr3_aa: CASSDSGSGGIDTQYF; cdr3_nt: TGTGCCAGCAGTGACTCGGGTAGCGGGGGAATAGATACGCAGTATTTT
v_call: TRBV6-1; clone_size: -; cdr3_length: 13; j_call: TRBJ1-2; d_call: -; cdr3_aa: CASIGTKYYGYTF; cdr3_nt: TGTGCCAGCATCGGCACTAAATACTATGGCTACACCTTC
v_call: TRBV20-1; clone_size: -; cdr3_length: 14; j_call: TRBJ2-5; d_call: TRBD2; cdr3_aa: CSARGVAGVETQYF; cdr3_nt: TGCAGTGCTCGCGGGGTAGCGGGGGTTGAGACCCAGTACTTC
v_call: TRBV20-1; clone_size: -; cdr3_length: 18; j_call: TRBJ2-1; d_call: TRBD2; cdr3_aa: CSARDVSGGARNYNEQFF; cdr3_nt: TGCAGTGCTAGAGATGTTAGCGGGGGGGCCCGGAACTACAATGAGCAGTTCTTC
v_call: TRBV7-8; clone_size: few; cdr3_length: 16; j_call: TRBJ1-5; d_call: -; cdr3_aa: CASSLGARLVNQPQHF; cdr3_nt: TGTGCCAGCAGCTTAGGAGCCAGATTAGTCAATCAGCCCCAGCATTTT
v_call: TRBV6-1; clone_size: -; cdr3_length: 15; j_call: TRBJ2-7; d_call: TRBD1; cdr3_aa: CASSEALDRAYEQYF; cdr3_nt: TGTGCCAGCAGTGAAGCACTGGACAGGGCCTACGAGCAGTACTTC
v_call: TRBV20-1; clone_size: few; cdr3_length: 12; j_call: TRBJ1-2; d_call: -; cdr3_aa: CSAQSGDHGYTF; cdr3_nt: TGCAGTGCTCAGTCAGGGGACCATGGCTACACCTTC
v_call: TRBV6-1; clone_size: -; cdr3_length: 15; j_call: TRBJ2-7; d_call: -; cdr3_aa: CASSPSYRPTYEQYF; cdr3_nt: TGTGCCAGCAGCCCATCATACAGGCCCACCTACGAGCAGTACTTC
v_call: TRBV2; clone_size: -; cdr3_length: 15; j_call: TRBJ1-5; d_call: -; cdr3_aa: CASSEGRALSQPQHF; cdr3_nt: TGTGCCAGCAGTGAGGGCAGGGCCCTCAGTCAGCCCCAGCATTTT
v_call: TRBV11-3; clone_size: few; cdr3_length: 16; j_call: TRBJ2-2; d_call: TRBD2; cdr3_aa: CASSTSGRADTGELFF; cdr3_nt: TGTGCCAGCAGTACTAGCGGGAGGGCCGACACCGGGGAGCTGTTTTTT
v_call: TRBV6-1; clone_size: -; cdr3_length: 14; j_call: TRBJ2-3; d_call: TRBD2; cdr3_aa: CASRPSGDTDTQYF; cdr3_nt: TGTGCCAGCAGACCAAGCGGGGACACAGATACGCAGTATTTT
v_call: TRBV2; clone_size: -; cdr3_length: 12; j_call: TRBJ2-5; d_call: -; cdr3_aa: CASETGRETQYF; cdr3_nt: TGTGCCAGCGAGACAGGGAGGGAGACCCAGTACTTC
v_call: TRBV30; clone_size: large; cdr3_length: 15; j_call: TRBJ1-2; d_call: -; cdr3_aa: CAWSGRIQKNYGYTF; cdr3_nt: TGTGCCTGGAGTGGACGAATCCAGAAAAACTATGGCTACACCTTC
v_call: TRBV7-2; clone_size: -; cdr3_length: 15; j_call: TRBJ2-7; d_call: TRBD2; cdr3_aa: CASSLLAGGTYEQYF; cdr3_nt: TGTGCCAGCAGCTTACTAGCGGGGGGAACCTACGAGCAGTACTTC